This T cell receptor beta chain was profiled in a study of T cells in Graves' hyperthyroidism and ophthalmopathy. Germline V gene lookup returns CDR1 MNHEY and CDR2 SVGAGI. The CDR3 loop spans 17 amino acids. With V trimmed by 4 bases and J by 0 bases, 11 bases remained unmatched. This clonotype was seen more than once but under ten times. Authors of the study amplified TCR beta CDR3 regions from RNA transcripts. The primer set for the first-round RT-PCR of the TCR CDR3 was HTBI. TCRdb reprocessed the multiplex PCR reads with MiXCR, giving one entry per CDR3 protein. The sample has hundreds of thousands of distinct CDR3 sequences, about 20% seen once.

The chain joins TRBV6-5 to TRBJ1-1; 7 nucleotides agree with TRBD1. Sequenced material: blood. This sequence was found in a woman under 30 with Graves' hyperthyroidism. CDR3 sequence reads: CASSFMRAGGLNTEAFF. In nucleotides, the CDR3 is TGTGCCAGCAGTTTTATGCGGGCAGGGGGATTGAACACTGAAGCTTTCTTT.